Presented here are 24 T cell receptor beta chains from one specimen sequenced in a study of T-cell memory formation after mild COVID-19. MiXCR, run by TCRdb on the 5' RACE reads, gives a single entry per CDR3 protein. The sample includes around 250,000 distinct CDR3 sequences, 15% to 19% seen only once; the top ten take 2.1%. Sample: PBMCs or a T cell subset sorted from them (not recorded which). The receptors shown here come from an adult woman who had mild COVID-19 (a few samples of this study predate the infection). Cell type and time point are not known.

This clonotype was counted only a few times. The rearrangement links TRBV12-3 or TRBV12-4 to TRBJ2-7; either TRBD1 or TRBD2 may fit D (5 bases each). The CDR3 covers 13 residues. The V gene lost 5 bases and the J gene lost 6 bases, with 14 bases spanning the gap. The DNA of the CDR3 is TGTGCCAGCAGTCCGGTGGTGGGGACCGAGCAGTACTTC. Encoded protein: CASSPVVGTEQYF.

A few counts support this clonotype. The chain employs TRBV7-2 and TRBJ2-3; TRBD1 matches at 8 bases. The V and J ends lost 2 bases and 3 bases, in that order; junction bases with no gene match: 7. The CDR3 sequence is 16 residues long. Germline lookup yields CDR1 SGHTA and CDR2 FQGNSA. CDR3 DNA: TGTGCCAGCAGCTTATGGGCAGGGGGCCGAACAGATACGCAGTATTTT. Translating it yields CASSLWAGGRTDTQYF.

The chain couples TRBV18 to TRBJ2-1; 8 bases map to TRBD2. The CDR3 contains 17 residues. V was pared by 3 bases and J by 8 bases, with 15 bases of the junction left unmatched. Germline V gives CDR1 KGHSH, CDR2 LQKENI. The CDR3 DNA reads TGTGCCAGCTCACCTGTAAGGTGGGCGGGAGGATCCGATGAGCAGTTCTTC. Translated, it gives CASSPVRWAGGSDEQFF. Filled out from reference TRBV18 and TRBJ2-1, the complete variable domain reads NAGVMQNPRHLVRRRGQEARLRCSPMKGHSHVYWYRQLPEEGLKFMVYLQKENIIDESGMPKERFSAEFPKEGPSILRIQQVVRGDSAAYFCASSPVRWAGGSDEQFFGPGTRLTVL.

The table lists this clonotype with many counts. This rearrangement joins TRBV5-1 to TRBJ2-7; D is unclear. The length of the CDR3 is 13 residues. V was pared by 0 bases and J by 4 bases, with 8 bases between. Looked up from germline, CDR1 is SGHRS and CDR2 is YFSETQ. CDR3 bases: TGCGCCAGCAGCTTGGGTGCAGCTTACGAGCAGTACTTC. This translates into CASSLGAAYEQYF.

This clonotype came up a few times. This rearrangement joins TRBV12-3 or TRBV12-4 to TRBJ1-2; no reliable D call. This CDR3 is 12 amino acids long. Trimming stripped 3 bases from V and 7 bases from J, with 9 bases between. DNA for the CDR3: TGTGCCAGCAGTTTCTCAAGCAGTGGCTACACCTTC. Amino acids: CASSFSSSGYTF.

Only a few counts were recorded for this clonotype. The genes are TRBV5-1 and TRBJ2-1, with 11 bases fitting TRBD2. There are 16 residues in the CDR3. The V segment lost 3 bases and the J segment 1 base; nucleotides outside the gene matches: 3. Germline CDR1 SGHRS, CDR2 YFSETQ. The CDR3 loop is CASSWIAGGSYNEQFF. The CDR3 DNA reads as TGCGCCAGCAGCTGGATAGCGGGAGGGTCCTACAATGAGCAGTTCTTC.

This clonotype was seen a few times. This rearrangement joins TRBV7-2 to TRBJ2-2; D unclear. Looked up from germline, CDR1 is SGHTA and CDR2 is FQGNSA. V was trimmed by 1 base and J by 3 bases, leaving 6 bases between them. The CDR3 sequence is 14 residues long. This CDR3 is CASSLEGYTGELFF. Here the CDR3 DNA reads TGTGCCAGCAGCTTAGAAGGCTACACCGGGGAGCTGTTTTTT.

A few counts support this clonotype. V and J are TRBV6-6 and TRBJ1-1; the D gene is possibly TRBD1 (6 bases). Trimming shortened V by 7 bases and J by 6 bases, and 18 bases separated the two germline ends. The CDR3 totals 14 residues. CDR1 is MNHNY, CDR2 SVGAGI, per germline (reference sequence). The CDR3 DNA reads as TGTGCCAGCATTAATCCACAGGGTGGGTCTGAAGCTTTCTTT. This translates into CASINPQGGSEAFF.

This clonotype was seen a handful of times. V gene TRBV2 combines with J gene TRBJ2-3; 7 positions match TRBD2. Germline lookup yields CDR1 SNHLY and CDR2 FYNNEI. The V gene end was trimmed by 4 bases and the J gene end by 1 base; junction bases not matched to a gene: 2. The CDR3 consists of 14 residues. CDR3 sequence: CASSGRGGTDTQYF. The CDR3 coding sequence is TGTGCCAGCAGTGGCCGGGGGGGCACAGATACGCAGTATTTT.

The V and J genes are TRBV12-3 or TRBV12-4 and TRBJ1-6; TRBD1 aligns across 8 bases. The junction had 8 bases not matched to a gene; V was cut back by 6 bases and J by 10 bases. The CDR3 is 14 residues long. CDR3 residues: CASRAGTGGSPLHF. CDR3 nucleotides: TGTGCCAGCAGGGCCGGGACAGGCGGATCACCCCTCCACTTT.

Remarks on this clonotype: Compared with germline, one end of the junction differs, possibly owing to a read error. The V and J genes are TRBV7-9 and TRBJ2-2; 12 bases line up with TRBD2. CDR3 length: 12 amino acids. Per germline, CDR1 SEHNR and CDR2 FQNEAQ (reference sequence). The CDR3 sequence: CASSRTSGVLFF. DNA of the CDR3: TGTGCCAGCAGCCGGACTAGCGGGGTGCTGTTTTTT.

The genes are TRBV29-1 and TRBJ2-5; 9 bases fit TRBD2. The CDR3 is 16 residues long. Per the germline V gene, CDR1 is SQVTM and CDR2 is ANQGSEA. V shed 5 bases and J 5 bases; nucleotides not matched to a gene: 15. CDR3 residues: CSVHRSSAGGLETQYF. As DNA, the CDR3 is TGCAGCGTTCATAGAAGCTCTGCGGGAGGGCTGGAGACCCAGTACTTC.

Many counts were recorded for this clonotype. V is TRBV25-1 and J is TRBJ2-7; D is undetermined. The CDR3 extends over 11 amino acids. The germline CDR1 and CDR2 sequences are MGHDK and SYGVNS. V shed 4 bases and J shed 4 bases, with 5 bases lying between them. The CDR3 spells CASSGFYEQYF. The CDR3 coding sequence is TGTGCCAGCAGTGGCTTTTACGAGCAGTACTTC.

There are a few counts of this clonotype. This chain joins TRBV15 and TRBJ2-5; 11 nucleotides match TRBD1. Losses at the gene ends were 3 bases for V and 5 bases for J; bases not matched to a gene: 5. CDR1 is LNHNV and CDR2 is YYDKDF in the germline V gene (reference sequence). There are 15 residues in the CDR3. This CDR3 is CATSSRTGGWETQYF. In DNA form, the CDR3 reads TGTGCCACCAGCAGCAGGACAGGGGGCTGGGAGACCCAGTACTTC.

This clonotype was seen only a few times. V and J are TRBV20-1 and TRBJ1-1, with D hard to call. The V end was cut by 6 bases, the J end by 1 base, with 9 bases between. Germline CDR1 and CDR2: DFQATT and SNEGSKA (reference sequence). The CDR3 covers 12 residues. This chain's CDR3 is CSAGVWNTEAFF. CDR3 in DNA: TGCAGTGCGGGCGTCTGGAACACTGAAGCTTTCTTT.

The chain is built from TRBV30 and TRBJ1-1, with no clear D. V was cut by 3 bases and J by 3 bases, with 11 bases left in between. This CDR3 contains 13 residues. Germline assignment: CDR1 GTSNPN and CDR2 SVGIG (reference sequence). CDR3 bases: TGTGCCTGGAGCCCGAATCCTTACACTGAAGCTTTCTTT. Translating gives CAWSPNPYTEAFF.

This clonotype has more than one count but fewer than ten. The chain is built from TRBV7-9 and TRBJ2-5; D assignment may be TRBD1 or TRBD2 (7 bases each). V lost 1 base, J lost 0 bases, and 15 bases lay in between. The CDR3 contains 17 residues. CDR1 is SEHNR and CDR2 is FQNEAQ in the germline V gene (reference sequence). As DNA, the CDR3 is TGTGCCAGCAGCTTAGGCAGGGGGGGTACCTACCAAGAGACCCAGTACTTC. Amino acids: CASSLGRGGTYQETQYF.

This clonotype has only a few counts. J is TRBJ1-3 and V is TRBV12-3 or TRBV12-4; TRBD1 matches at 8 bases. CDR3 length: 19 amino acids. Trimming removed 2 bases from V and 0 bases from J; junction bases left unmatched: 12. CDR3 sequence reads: CASSLHGRGLFSSGNTIYF. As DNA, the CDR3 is TGTGCCAGCAGTTTACACGGCAGGGGGCTATTCAGCTCTGGAAACACCATATATTTT.

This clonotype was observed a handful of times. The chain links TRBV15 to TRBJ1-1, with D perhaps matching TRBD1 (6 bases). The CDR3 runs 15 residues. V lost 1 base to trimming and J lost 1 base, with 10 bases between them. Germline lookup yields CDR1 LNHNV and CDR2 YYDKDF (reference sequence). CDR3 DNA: TGTGCCACCAGCAGAGTCAAGGGGGGGAACACTGAAGCTTTCTTT. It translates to CATSRVKGGNTEAFF.

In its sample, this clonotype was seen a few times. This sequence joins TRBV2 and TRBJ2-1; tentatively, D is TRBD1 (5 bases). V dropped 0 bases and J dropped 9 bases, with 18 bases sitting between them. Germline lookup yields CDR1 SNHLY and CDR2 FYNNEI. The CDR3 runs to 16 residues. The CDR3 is CASSEAWAGFRSEQFF. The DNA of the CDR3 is TGTGCCAGCAGTGAAGCTTGGGCAGGGTTTAGGAGTGAGCAGTTCTTC.

CDR3 in DNA: TGTGCCAGTCAAACCCTCGACAGGGCCCGTACTGAAGCTTTCTTT. This gives the protein CASQTLDRARTEAFF. The chain uses TRBV28 and TRBJ1-1; 7 nucleotides match TRBD1. With 9 bases clipped from V and 5 bases from J, the junction kept 15 bases outside the gene matches. The CDR3 is 15 residues long. Germline V CDR1 and CDR2: MDHEN, SYDVKM.

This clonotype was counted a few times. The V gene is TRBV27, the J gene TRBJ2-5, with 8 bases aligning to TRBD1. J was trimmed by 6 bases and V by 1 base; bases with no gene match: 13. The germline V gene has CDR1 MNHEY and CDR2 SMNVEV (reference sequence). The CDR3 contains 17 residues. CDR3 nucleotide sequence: TGTGCCAGCAGTTTATTGGGTCAGGGGGCGCGCAAAAAGACCCAGTACTTC. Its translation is CASSLLGQGARKKTQYF.

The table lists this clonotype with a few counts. In DNA, the CDR3 is TGCGCCAGCAGCCCGCTGGCCGGAGGAGAGGGGGGTGATACGCAGTATTTT. It translates to CASSPLAGGEGGDTQYF. The V gene is TRBV5-1, the J gene TRBJ2-3; tentatively, D is TRBD1 or TRBD2 (6 bases each). Germline V lookup: CDR1 SGHRS, CDR2 YFSETQ. The CDR3 contains 17 residues. Trimming removed 4 bases from V and 6 bases from J, with 24 bases in between. The full variable domain, in which reference TRBV5-1 and TRBJ2-3 provide the parts outside the CDR3, is KAGVTQTPRYLIKTRGQQVTLSCSPISGHRSVSWYQQTPGQGLQFLFEYFSETQRNKGNFPGRFSGRQFSNSRSEMNVSTLELGDSALYLCASSPLAGGEGGDTQYFGPGTRLTVL.

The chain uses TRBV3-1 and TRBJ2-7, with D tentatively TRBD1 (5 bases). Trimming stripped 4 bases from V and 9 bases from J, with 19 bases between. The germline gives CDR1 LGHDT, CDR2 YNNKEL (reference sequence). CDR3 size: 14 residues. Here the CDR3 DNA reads TGTGCCAGCAGCCTCCTGGACACCACCTTAGGGCAGTACTTC. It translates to CASSLLDTTLGQYF.